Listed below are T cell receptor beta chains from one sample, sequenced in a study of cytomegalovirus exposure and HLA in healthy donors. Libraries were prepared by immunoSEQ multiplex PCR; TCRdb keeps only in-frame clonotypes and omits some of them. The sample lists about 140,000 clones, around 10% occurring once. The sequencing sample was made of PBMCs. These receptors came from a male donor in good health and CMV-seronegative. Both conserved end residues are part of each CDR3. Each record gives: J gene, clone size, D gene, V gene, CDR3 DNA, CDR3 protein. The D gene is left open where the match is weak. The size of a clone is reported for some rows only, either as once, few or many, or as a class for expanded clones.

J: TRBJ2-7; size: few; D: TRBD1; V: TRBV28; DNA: TGTGCCAGCAGTCCCGCGGGGACAGGGCGTTACGAGCAGTACTTC; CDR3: CASSPAGTGRYEQYF
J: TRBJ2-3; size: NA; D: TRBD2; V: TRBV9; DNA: TGTGCCAGCAGCGAGGCCGGGACTAGCCTAGATACGCAGTATTTT; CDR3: CASSEAGTSLDTQYF
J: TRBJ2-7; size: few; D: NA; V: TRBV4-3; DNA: TGCGCCAGCAGCCAAGATTTCGACAGCTGGACGTCCTACGAGCAGTACTTC; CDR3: CASSQDFDSWTSYEQYF
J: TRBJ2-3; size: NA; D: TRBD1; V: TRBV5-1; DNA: TGCGCCAGCAGCTTTCGGCAGGGGGACGATACGCAGTATTTT; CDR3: CASSFRQGDDTQYF
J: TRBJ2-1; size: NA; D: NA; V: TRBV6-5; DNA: TGTGCCAGCAGTGCCGCCGAGGCCTACAATGAGCAGTTCTTC; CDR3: CASSAAEAYNEQFF
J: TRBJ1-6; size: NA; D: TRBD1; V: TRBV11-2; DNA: TGTGCCAGCAGCTCAAGGACAGGGATGGGGACCGGGAATTCACCCCTCCACTTT; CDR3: CASSSRTGMGTGNSPLHF
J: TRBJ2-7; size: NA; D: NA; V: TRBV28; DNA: TGTGCCAGCACCGACGGACAGGGAGGGGCCTACGAGCAGTACTTC; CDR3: CASTDGQGGAYEQYF
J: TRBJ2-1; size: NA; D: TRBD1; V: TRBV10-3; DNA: TGTGGGGCCCCGACAGGGCATTATGAGCAGTTCTTC; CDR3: CGAPTGHYEQFF
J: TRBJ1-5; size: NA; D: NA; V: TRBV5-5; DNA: TGTGCCAGCAGTCTCGAACTTAATCAGCCCCAGCATTTT; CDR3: CASSLELNQPQHF
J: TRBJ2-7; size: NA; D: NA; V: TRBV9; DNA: TGTGCCAGCAGTACCACAGGTGCGGCCTACGAGCAGTACTTC; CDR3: CASSTTGAAYEQYF
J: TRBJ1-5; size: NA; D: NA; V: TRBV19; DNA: TGTGCCAGTAGTAAAATTAGGTTGGTCGGGGAGAGCAATCAGCCCCAGCATTTT; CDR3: CASSKIRLVGESNQPQHF
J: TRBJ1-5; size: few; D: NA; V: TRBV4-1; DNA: TGCGCCAGCAGCCAAGACAGGGGATTTGCTCAGCCCCAGCATTTT; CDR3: CASSQDRGFAQPQHF
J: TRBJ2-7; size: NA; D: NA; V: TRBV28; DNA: TGTGCCAGCAGTGTAAGGGGACATGCCTACGAGCAGTACTTC; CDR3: CASSVRGHAYEQYF
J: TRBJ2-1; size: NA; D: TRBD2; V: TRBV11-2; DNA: TGTGCCAGCTCTGCACTAGCGGGGGCTAACAATGAGCAGTTCTTC; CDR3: CASSALAGANNEQFF
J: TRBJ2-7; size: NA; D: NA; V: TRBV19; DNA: TGTGCCAGTAGACCTACTGACAGTCCTTCGTCCTACGAGCAGTACTTC; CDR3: CASRPTDSPSSYEQYF
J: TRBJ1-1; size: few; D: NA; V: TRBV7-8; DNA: TGTGCCAGCAGCTCTCAGGGGAACACTGAAGCTTTCTTT; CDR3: CASSSQGNTEAFF
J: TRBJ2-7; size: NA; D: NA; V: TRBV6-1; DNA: TGTGCCAGCCGGAAAGAACGGACACCCTCCTACGAGCAGTACTTC; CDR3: CASRKERTPSYEQYF
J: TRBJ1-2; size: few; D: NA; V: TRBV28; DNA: TGTGCCAGCAGCCACCGGGAATCTTGGGGCTATGGCTACACCTTC; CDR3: CASSHRESWGYGYTF
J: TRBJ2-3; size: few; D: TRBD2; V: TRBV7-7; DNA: TGTGCTAGCAGCTTTAGCGGGGACGCAGATACGCAGTATTTT; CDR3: CASSFSGDADTQYF
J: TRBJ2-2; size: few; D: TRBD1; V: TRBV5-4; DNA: TGTGCCAGCAGAACCGGGACAGGGAACACCGGGGAGCTGTTTTTT; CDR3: CASRTGTGNTGELFF
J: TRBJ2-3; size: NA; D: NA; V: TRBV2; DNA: TGTGCCAGCAAGAAAACCTTGGCGGAGGCCGGTGAGGCAGATACGCAGTATTTT; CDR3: CASKKTLAEAGEADTQYF
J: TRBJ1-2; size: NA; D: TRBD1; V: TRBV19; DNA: TGTGCCAGTAGTCCGCAGGGGGCAGGCGGCTACACCTTC; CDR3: CASSPQGAGGYTF
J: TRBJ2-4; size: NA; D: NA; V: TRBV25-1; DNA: TGTGCCAGCAGCGGAGGGGACATTCAGTACTTC; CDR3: CASSGGDIQYF
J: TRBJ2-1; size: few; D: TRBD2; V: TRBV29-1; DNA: TGCAGCGTTGAATGGCTAGCGGGTAACAATGAGCAGTTCTTC; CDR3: CSVEWLAGNNEQFF
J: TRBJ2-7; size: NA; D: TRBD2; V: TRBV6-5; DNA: TGTGCCAGCAGTTACTCCAGGGAGGGCGAGCAGTACTTC; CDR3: CASSYSREGEQYF
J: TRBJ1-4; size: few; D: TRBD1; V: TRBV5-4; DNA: TGTGCCAGCAGCACGTACAGGGGGGCCGATGAAAAACTGTTTTTT; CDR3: CASSTYRGADEKLFF
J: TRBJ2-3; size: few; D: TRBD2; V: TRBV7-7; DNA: TGTGCCAGCAGCCCCCGGGGGGGGAGGGCCATATCGGATACGCAGTATTTT; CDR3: CASSPRGGRAISDTQYF
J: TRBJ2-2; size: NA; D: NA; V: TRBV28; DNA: TGTGCCAGCAGAGAGACAGGACCGAACACCGGGGAGCTGTTTTTT; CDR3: CASRETGPNTGELFF
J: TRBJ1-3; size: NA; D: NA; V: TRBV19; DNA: TGTGCCAGCTCCCGGGATCAGAGCTCTGGAAACACCATATATTTT; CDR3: CASSRDQSSGNTIYF
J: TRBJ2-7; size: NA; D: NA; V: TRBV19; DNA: TGTGCCAGTAGTATGATCTTCCAGGGCCCCGGGCCCTACGAGCAGTACTTC; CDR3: CASSMIFQGPGPYEQYF
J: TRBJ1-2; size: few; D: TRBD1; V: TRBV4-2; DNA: TGTGCCAGCAGCCCCCCAATCGGAGGGGGCCACTATGGCTACACCTTC; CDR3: CASSPPIGGGHYGYTF
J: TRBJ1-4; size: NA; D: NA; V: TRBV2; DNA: TGTGCCAGCGAGGGGGGGGGAGCGGACGCTCTGGAAAAACTGTTTTTT; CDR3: CASEGGGADALEKLFF
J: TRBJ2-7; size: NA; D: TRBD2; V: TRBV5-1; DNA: TGCGCCAGCAGCTTCCAAGCGGGAAACTCCTACGAGCAGTACTTC; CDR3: CASSFQAGNSYEQYF
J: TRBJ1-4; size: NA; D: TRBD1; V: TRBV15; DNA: TGTGCCACCACCTCGATAGGGGGCCGGGGTAATGAAAAACTGTTTTTC; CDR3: CATTSIGGRGNEKLFF
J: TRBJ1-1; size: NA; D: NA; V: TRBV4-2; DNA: TGTGCCAGCAGCCAAGGTACAACTGAAGCTTTCTTT; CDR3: CASSQGTTEAFF
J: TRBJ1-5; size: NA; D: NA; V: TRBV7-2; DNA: TGTGCCAGCAGCTTAGCACAGGTCATTCAGCCCCAGCATTTT; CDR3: CASSLAQVIQPQHF
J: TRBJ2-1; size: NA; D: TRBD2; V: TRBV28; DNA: TGTGCCAGCAGTACGCCTACTAGCGGTACCTACAATGAGCAGTTCTTC; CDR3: CASSTPTSGTYNEQFF
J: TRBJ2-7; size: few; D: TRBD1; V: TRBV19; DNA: TGTGCCAGTAGTATAGAGAACAGGGGGACCTACGAGCAGTACTTC; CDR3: CASSIENRGTYEQYF
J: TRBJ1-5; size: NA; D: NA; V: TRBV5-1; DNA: TGCGCCAGCAGCTTGTCAGGCTTAAATCAGCCCCAGCATTTT; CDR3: CASSLSGLNQPQHF
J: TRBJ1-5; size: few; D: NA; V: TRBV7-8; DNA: TGTGCCAGCAGCCACGGGGGCGGGGGTGATTATAATCAGCCCCAGCATTTT; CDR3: CASSHGGGGDYNQPQHF
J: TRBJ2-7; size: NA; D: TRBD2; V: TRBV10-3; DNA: TGTGCCATCAGGGGGGGTCTAGCGGATTACTACGAGCAGTACTTC; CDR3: CAIRGGLADYYEQYF
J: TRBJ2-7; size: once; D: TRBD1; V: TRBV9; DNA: TGTGCCAGCAGTCTTGGACAGGGAGTCGAGCAGTACTTC; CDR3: CASSLGQGVEQYF
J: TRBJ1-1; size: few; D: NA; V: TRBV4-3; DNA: TGCGCCAGCAGCCAAGATCGATCGGTGAACACTGAAGCTTTCTTT; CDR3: CASSQDRSVNTEAFF
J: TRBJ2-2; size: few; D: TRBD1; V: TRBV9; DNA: TGTGCCAGCAGGACTGGGGGGACAGGGGACGCCGGGGAGCTGTTTTTT; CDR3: CASRTGGTGDAGELFF
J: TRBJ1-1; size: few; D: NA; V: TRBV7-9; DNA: TGTGCCAGCAGCCTGGGGGCCTACGAAGCTTTCTTT; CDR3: CASSLGAYEAFF
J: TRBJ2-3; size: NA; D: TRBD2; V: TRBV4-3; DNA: TGCGCCAGCAGCCAGGCCGACTCCGGGACTAGATTATCAGATACGCAGTATTTT; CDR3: CASSQADSGTRLSDTQYF
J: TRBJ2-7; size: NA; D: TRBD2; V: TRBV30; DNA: TGTGCCTGGACAAGGCGGGAGGACGACGAGCAGTACTTC; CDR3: CAWTRREDDEQYF
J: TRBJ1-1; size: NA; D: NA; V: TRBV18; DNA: TGTGCCAGCTCACACACAACAGGGTTAGAAGCTTTCTTT; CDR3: CASSHTTGLEAFF
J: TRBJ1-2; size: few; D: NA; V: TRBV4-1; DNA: TGCGCCAGCAGCCAAGTTAGTGACTACACCTTC; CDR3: CASSQVSDYTF
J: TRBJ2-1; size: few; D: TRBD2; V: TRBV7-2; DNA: TGTGCCAGCAGCTCCGATGGAGCGGGGGGATCCTACAATGAGCAGTTCTTC; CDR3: CASSSDGAGGSYNEQFF
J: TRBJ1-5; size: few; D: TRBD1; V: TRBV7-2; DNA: TGTGCCAGCAGCGTGACCGGGACAGCGAATCAGCCCCAGCATTTT; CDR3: CASSVTGTANQPQHF
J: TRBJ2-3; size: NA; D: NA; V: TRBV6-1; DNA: TGTGCCAGCAGTGAATGGGGCTCGGCAGATACGCAGTATTTT; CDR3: CASSEWGSADTQYF
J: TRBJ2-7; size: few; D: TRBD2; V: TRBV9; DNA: TGTGCCAGCAGCGTAGGACTAGCGGACTCCTACGAGCAGTACTTC; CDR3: CASSVGLADSYEQYF